Following are 24 T cell receptor beta chains from one sample sequenced in a study of cytomegalovirus exposure and HLA in healthy donors (dated by TCRdb to 2016 to 2017). The library was obtained by the immunoSEQ multiplex PCR assay. The source is immuneACCESS, and TCRdb retained only in-frame sequences with V and J called. Part of the clones is not carried over; for the studies checked, unresolved V genes explain less than half of this, and the remainder is unexplained. The sample has over 150,000 clones on record, approximately 86% of them singletons. The ten largest make up 2% to 2.5% of the sample. Source material: PBMCs. The receptors here all came from a woman between 18 and 29 years old in good health and CMV-seronegative.

This clone is a singleton in its sample. The V gene is TRBV10-3, the J gene TRBJ2-3; 8 nucleotides line up with TRBD2. The CDR3 spans 14 residues. V lost 4 bases and J lost 4; bases outside the gene matches: 4. Germline CDR1 is ENHRY and CDR2 is SYGVKD. In nucleotides, the CDR3 is TGTGCCATCAGTGGAGCGGGAGTGGCAGATACGCAGTATTTT. Its protein product is CAISGAGVADTQYF.

The gene calls are TRBV7-3 and TRBJ2-1, with no clear D. V dropped 5 bases and J dropped 6 bases, with 14 bases sitting between them. CDR1 is SGHTA, CDR2 FQGTGA, per germline. CDR3 length: 14 amino acids. In DNA form, the CDR3 reads TGTGCCAGCAGCCCCCGAACTGCACTCAATGAGCAGTTCTTC. As protein: CASSPRTALNEQFF.

The chain uses TRBV18 and TRBJ2-7; D ambiguous. Germline CDR1 KGHSH, CDR2 LQKENI. The V gene lost 4 bases and the J gene lost 5 bases, with 9 bases spanning the gap. The CDR3 is 12 residues long. The CDR3 coding sequence is TGTGCCAGCTCACGTTCCAGTAACGAGCAGTACTTC. The encoded protein is CASSRSSNEQYF. The complete variable domain, with remaining parts taken from reference TRBV18 and TRBJ2-7, reads NAGVMQNPRHLVRRRGQEARLRCSPMKGHSHVYWYRQLPEEGLKFMVYLQKENIIDESGMPKERFSAEFPKEGPSILRIQQVVRGDSAAYFCASSRSSNEQYFGPGTRLTVT.

The chain couples TRBV14 to TRBJ1-1; maybe TRBD1 (6 bases). The CDR3 loop spans 14 amino acids. Trimming took off 4 bases at V and 1 base at J, with 10 bases between the two ends. Looked up from germline, CDR1 is SGHDN and CDR2 is FVKESK. CDR3 in amino acids: CASSLLQGNTEAFF. The CDR3, as DNA: TGTGCCAGCAGCCTCCTACAGGGGAACACTGAAGCTTTCTTT. Full variable domain (rest looked up from reference TRBV14 and TRBJ1-1): EAGVTQFPSHSVIEKGQTVTLRCDPISGHDNLYWYRRVMGKEIKFLLHFVKESKQDESGMPNNRFLAERTGGTYSTLKVQPAELEDSGVYFCASSLLQGNTEAFFGQGTRLTVV.

V is TRBV19 and J is TRBJ1-1, with D possibly matching TRBD1 (5 bases). This CDR3 comprises 15 residues. Germline V lookup: CDR1 LNHDA, CDR2 SQIVND (reference sequence). Between the trimmed V and J ends, which lost 5 bases and 4 bases, there was a span of 17 bases. CDR3 amino acids: CASSAGLEGTTEAFF. DNA for the CDR3: TGTGCCAGTAGTGCAGGGTTGGAAGGTACCACTGAAGCTTTCTTT.

The chain employs TRBV9 and TRBJ2-5; 10 nucleotides agree with TRBD1. CDR1 SGDLS and CDR2 YYNGEE come from the germline V gene. J gave up 4 bases and V 4 bases, and 10 bases lay outside the gene matches. CDR3 length: 16 amino acids. The CDR3 nucleotides read TGTGCCAGCAGCCCCAGGGACAGGGGAGTCCCAGAGACCCAGTACTTC. Its protein is CASSPRDRGVPETQYF.

The rearrangement uses TRBV29-1 and TRBJ2-3; 10 bases agree with TRBD2. This CDR3 has 15 residues. Trimming cost V 4 bases and J 3 bases; bases outside gene matches: 7. CDR1 and CDR2 (germline): SQVTM, ANQGSEA. This CDR3 is CSVARTSGKTDTQYF. CDR3 DNA: TGCAGCGTTGCCCGGACTAGCGGAAAGACAGATACGCAGTATTTT.

The genes are TRBV7-2 and TRBJ2-3, with 7 positions matching TRBD1. V shed 3 bases and J 8 bases; nucleotides not matched to a gene: 2. CDR1 is SGHTA and CDR2 is FQGNSA in the germline V gene. The length of the CDR3 is 12 residues. CDR3 region: CASSFKGATQYF. The DNA of the CDR3 is TGTGCCAGCAGCTTTAAGGGGGCTACGCAGTATTTT. Filled out from reference TRBV7-2 and TRBJ2-3, the complete variable domain reads GAGVSQSPSNKVTEKGKDVELRCDPISGHTALYWYRQSLGQGLEFLIYFQGNSAPDKSGLPSDRFSAERTGGSVSTLTIQRTQQEDSAVYLCASSFKGATQYFGPGTRLTVL.

This clone has a handful of counts. V and J are TRBV28 and TRBJ2-1, with TRBD2 matching 16 bases. CDR1 is MDHEN and CDR2 is SYDVKM in the germline V gene. V lost 2 bases to trimming and J lost 12 bases; unmatched junction nucleotides: 4. The CDR3 is made up of 15 amino acids. The CDR3 loop reads CASSLIGTSGRGQFF. DNA for the CDR3: TGTGCCAGCAGTTTAATAGGGACTAGCGGGAGGGGGCAGTTCTTC.

This clone turned up a few times. The chain joins TRBV5-8 to TRBJ2-7, with 7 bases fitting TRBD1. Germline V gene sequence: CDR1 SGHTS, CDR2 YDEGEE. Unmatched junction bases numbered 1, after V lost 4 bases and J lost 6 bases. CDR3 length: 11 amino acids. Here the CDR3 reads CASSPGGEQYF. The CDR3 nucleotides are TGTGCCAGCAGCCCAGGGGGCGAGCAGTACTTC.

The sample holds a few counts of this clone. The chain joins TRBV5-1 to TRBJ2-7, with D unclear. CDR1 and CDR2 (germline): SGHRS, YFSETQ. V dropped 2 bases and J dropped 5 bases, with 8 bases sitting between them. CDR3 length: 12 amino acids. The CDR3 reads CASSFRGDEQYF. Here the CDR3 DNA reads TGCGCCAGCAGCTTCCGAGGAGACGAGCAGTACTTC.

In this sample, this clone turned up once. The chain recombines TRBV7-2 with TRBJ2-3; 8 bases agree with TRBD2. With 4 bases clipped from V and 3 bases from J, the junction kept 6 bases outside the gene matches. Per germline, CDR1 SGHTA and CDR2 FQGNSA. The CDR3 length is 15 residues. For the CDR3, the DNA is TGTGCCAGCAGCTCCGCTCCGGGAGGGACAGATACGCAGTATTTT. Protein: CASSSAPGGTDTQYF.

The chain combines TRBV19 with TRBJ1-2; TRBD1 is a possible D gene (5 bases). The germline V and J ends were trimmed by 9 bases and 4 bases, with 21 bases remaining between them. The germline gives CDR1 LNHDA, CDR2 SQIVND (reference sequence). The CDR3 sequence is 15 residues long. Here the CDR3 DNA reads TGTGCCAGCTCAATGGGGCGCACGGGGGGCTATGGCTACACCTTC. This gives the protein CASSMGRTGGYGYTF.

This sequence joins TRBV6-1 and TRBJ1-1; 7 nucleotides agree with TRBD1. Germline V gene lookup returns CDR1 MNHNS and CDR2 SASEGT. With V trimmed by 1 base and J by 4 bases, 3 bases remained unmatched. The CDR3 is made up of 14 amino acids. DNA of the CDR3: TGTGCCAGCAGTGAAGACAGGGGCAGCACTGAAGCTTTCTTT. Its translation: CASSEDRGSTEAFF.

The chain joins TRBV6-6 to TRBJ2-7, with D possibly matching TRBD2 (6 bases). CDR1 and CDR2 (germline): MNHNY, SVGAGI (reference sequence). The ends were cut back, 8 bases at V and 5 bases at J, with 16 bases in the middle. The CDR3 is 13 residues long. As DNA, the CDR3 is TGTGCCAGCTCCCATGCGGGATTAAACGAGCAGTACTTC. Translation: CASSHAGLNEQYF.

Remarks on this clone: Other nucleotide sequences in the sample specify the same CDR3. The chain combines TRBV18 with TRBJ1-1, with 7 bases that match TRBD1. This CDR3 is 13 amino acids long. V lost 6 bases, J lost 4 bases, and 5 bases stayed unmatched. Per germline, CDR1 KGHSH and CDR2 LQKENI. As DNA, the CDR3 is TGTGCCAGCTCCCTGCAGGGGGGCACTGAAGCTTTCTTT. Translation: CASSLQGGTEAFF.

This chain uses TRBV6-4 with TRBJ2-2, with D hard to call. The CDR3 runs 13 residues. The germline V gene encodes CDR1 MRHNA and CDR2 SNTAGT. V lost 4 bases, J lost 2 bases, and 5 bases lay in between. CDR3 DNA sequence: TGTGCCAGCAGTGCCGGTAACACCGGGGAGCTGTTTTTT. Residues: CASSAGNTGELFF.

V and J are TRBV10-3 and TRBJ2-1, with TRBD1 identical over 9 bases. The CDR3 totals 12 residues. CDR1 is ENHRY, CDR2 SYGVKD, per germline. J was trimmed by 4 bases and V by 8 bases; bases with no gene match: 0. CDR3: CAIGTGYNEQFF. CDR3 nucleotides: TGTGCCATCGGGACAGGGTACAATGAGCAGTTCTTC.

The chain uses TRBV14 and TRBJ1-2; the match to TRBD1 covers 9 bases. The germline CDR1 and CDR2 sequences are SGHDN and FVKESK. The CDR3 totals 13 residues. V lost 5 bases, J lost 4 bases, and 2 bases stayed unmatched. CDR3 amino acids: CASSVDRGYGYTF. DNA for the CDR3: TGTGCCAGCAGCGTGGACAGGGGCTATGGCTACACCTTC.

This chain joins TRBV7-3 and TRBJ1-1; D is perhaps TRBD1 (5 bases). Per germline, CDR1 SGHTA and CDR2 FQGTGA. V was pared by 5 bases and J by 4 bases, with 17 bases between. CDR3 size: 15 residues. CDR3 sequence: CASSPNRGRSTEAFF. In DNA, the CDR3 is TGTGCCAGCAGCCCGAATAGGGGCCGCTCCACTGAAGCTTTCTTT. Full variable domain (remainder filled in from reference TRBV7-3 and TRBJ1-1): GAGVSQTPSNKVTEKGKYVELRCDPISGHTALYWYRQSLGQGPEFLIYFQGTGAADDSGLPNDRFFAVRPEGSVSTLKIQRTERGDSAVYLCASSPNRGRSTEAFFGQGTRLTVV.

The CDR3: CASRRDRGYGYTF. The DNA for the CDR3 is TGTGCCAGCAGGAGGGACAGGGGCTATGGCTACACCTTC. The rearrangement joins TRBV6-5 to TRBJ1-2, with TRBD1 matching 10 bases. V shed 6 bases and J 4 bases; nucleotides not matched to a gene: 2. The CDR3 has 13 amino acids. The germline V gene encodes CDR1 MNHEY and CDR2 SVGAGI.

The J gene is TRBJ2-1, the V gene TRBV5-6; 11 nucleotides line up with TRBD2. V was clipped by 9 bases and J by 5 bases; unmatched bases: 7. The CDR3 sequence is 14 residues long. Germline CDR1 and CDR2: SGHDT and YYEEEE. CDR3 residues: CATWGTSGNNEQFF. The CDR3 nucleotides are TGTGCCACCTGGGGGACTAGCGGCAACAATGAGCAGTTCTTC.

This chain joins TRBV10-2 and TRBJ1-1; 9 positions agree with TRBD1. Losses at the gene ends were 1 base for V and 3 bases for J; bases not matched to a gene: 12. The CDR3 spans 18 residues. Germline V gene data show CDR1 as WSHSY and CDR2 as SAAADI. CDR3: CASSEWRNTGGRDTEAFF. In DNA, the CDR3 is TGCGCCAGCAGTGAGTGGAGGAACACAGGGGGCAGGGACACTGAAGCTTTCTTT.

This rearrangement joins TRBV6-1 to TRBJ1-6; possibly TRBD1 for D (5 bases). Trimming removed 7 bases from V and 3 bases from J, with 10 bases in between. Germline V CDR1 and CDR2: MNHNS, SASEGT. CDR3 length: 14 residues. CDR3: CASKADSYNSPLHF. The CDR3 DNA reads as TGTGCCAGCAAGGCCGACAGCTATAATTCACCCCTCCACTTT.